The clone carrying this T cell receptor (beta chain) was counted only a few times. The target antigen is unknown. These data come from a study of human T cells and chemical hapten exposure. Study overall: Among samples, TCR yields varied mainly because of small differences in pooled library volume. The study, taken as a whole, reports: Donors were affected by alopecia, so their immune reaction might vary from that of healthy individuals. Unchanged with DPC sensitization were TCRs above 1 in 1000 frequency.

Time point defined: pre-sensitization, week 0. This sample's treatment: therapeutic diphenylcyclopropenone sensitization with weekly scalp DPC. Per the study methods: The median was 95,638 TCRs per sample, ranging about 23,224 to 690,600. MiXCR was run by TCRdb on the RACE reads, yielding one entry per CDR3 protein. The V and J calls were not made by the authors but by TCRdb's processing. The top ten clones hold just under 3% of a sample with 150,000 to 200,000 distinct CDR3 sequences, 25% to 35% of them seen once. Germline V CDR1 and CDR2: SGHTA, FQGNSA. Trimming took 2 bases from V and 0 from J; bases not matched to a gene: 1. This CDR3 is built from 15 residues.

The TCR sequence derives from a woman under 40 with alopecia areata. Some clones in this sample may be carry-over from other donors' samples. This chain joins TRBV7-2 and TRBJ2-1; 7 nucleotides line up with TRBD1. The material sequenced was whole blood, taken in connection with sensitization to the hapten diphenylcyclopropenone (DPC). Written as DNA, the CDR3 is TGTGCCAGCAGCTTAAGACAGGGCTCCTACAATGAGCAGTTCTTC. It encodes CASSLRQGSYNEQFF.